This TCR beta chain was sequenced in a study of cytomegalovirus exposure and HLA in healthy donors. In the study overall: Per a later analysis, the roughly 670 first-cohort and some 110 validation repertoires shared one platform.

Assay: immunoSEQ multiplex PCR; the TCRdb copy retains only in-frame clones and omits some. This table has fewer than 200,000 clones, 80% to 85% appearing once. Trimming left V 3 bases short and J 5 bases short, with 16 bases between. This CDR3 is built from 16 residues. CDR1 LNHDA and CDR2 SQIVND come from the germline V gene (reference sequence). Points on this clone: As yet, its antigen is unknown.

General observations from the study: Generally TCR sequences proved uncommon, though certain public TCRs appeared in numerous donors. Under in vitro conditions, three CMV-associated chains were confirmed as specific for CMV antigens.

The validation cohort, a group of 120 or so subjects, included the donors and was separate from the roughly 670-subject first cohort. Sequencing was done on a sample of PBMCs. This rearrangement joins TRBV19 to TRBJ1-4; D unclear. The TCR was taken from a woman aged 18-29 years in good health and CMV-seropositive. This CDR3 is CASSMEAGVRNEKLFF. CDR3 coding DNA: TGTGCCAGTAGTATGGAAGCAGGCGTTCGGAATGAAAAACTGTTTTTT. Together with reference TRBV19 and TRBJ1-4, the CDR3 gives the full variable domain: DGGITQSPKYLFRKEGQNVTLSCEQNLNHDAMYWYRQDPGQGLRLIYYSQIVNDFQKGDIAEGYSVSREKKESFPLTVTSAQKNPTAFYLCASSMEAGVRNEKLFFGSGTQLSVL.